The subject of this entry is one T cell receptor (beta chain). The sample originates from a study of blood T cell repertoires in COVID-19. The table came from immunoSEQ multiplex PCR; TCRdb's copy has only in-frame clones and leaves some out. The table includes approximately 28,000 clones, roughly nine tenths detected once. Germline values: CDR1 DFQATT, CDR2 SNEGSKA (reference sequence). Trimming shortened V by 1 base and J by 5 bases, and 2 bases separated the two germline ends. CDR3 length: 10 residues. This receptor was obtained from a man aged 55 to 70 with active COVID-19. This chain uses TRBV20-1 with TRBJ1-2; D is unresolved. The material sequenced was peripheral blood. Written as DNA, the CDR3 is TGCAGTGCTAGAGCGTATGGCTACACCTTC. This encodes CSARAYGYTF.